This T cell receptor beta chain stems from a study of blood T cell repertoires in COVID-19. Some clones are missing from TCRdb's copy, which holds only in-frame ones; the method was immunoSEQ multiplex PCR. The table has some 320,000 clones, 90% seen once. Self-reported history from a screening survey and questionnaire set each donor's cohort. Sequencing used PBMCs or T cells enriched from blood (not recorded which). This clonotype originated in a man in his 60s who had recovered from COVID-19.

The CDR3 is CASSWTGAKSPLHF. The CDR3 coding sequence is TGTGCCAGCAGTTGGACAGGGGCCAAATCACCCCTCCACTTT. The V and J genes are TRBV27 and TRBJ1-6; 9 positions match TRBD1. The CDR3 extends over 14 amino acids. The germline CDR1 and CDR2 sequences are MNHEY and SMNVEV (reference sequence). The junction had 5 bases not matched to a gene; V was cut back by 4 bases and J by 10 bases.